The entry below describes one T cell receptor beta chain. Its antigen remains unidentified. This entry comes from a study of beta chain features in type 1 diabetes. Study-wide findings and caveats: Unsettled here was the matter of whether HLA type influences TCRB rearrangement. Within patients, naive, central memory and Treg TCRB repertoires seemed more similar than within healthy donors. Shorter TCRB CDR3s, moderately but significantly so, marked every one of the four CD4+ subsets in Type 1 diabetes patients.

CD45RO/CCR7/CD25/CD127/CD95/CD27 sorting isolated CD4+ naive, central memory, regulatory and stem cell-like memory cells. Populations isolated by sorting all had purity greater than 95%. The isolated RNA, all of it, was reverse transcribed, so expressed TCRB transcripts were what got sequenced. The assay was immunoSEQ multiplex PCR, and TCRdb's table has in-frame clones only and misses some. The sample comprises around 180,000 clones, roughly 8% of which are singletons, and 0.5% to 0.55% rests with the top ten. Germline V gene sequence: CDR1 SGDLS, CDR2 YYNGEE. Trimming took off 1 base at V and 0 bases at J, with 8 bases between the two ends. The CDR3 consists of 15 residues.

Sequencing input: central memory CD4+ T cells from blood. The origin of this receptor is a man younger than 30 with type 1 diabetes. This rearrangement joins TRBV9 to TRBJ2-1, with D unclear. The CDR3 sequence: CASSVRVDSYNEQFF. CDR3 nucleotide sequence: TGTGCCAGCAGCGTACGGGTTGACTCCTACAATGAGCAGTTCTTC.